This entry is about one T cell receptor (beta chain). Ten or more counts support this clonotype. It has no known antigen specificity. Base qualities are missing; no much larger clone stands one base away. This sample is part of a study of T cells in Graves' hyperthyroidism and ophthalmopathy (dated by TCRdb to between 2019 and 2020). Describing the broader study: Peripheral blood was sampled at the time of initial diagnosis, prior to any treatment. Once sampling was done, hyperthyroidism patients were given methimazole at a starting dose of 30 mg daily, whereas ophthalmopathy patients were given high-dose intravenous methylprednisolone. The paper describes TCR Vbeta CDR3 sequencing of more than 120 peripheral blood samples, made up of approximately 40 ophthalmopathy patients, some 80 hyperthyroidism patients and roughly 17 progressor patients. To identify TCR V-J signatures that set the groups apart, the researchers used a discovery cohort of approximately 98 patients, made up of around 40 with Graves' ophthalmopathy and 57 with stable Graves' hyperthyroidism. Whether ophthalmopathy could be predicted prospectively was tested in an independent validation cohort made up of roughly 19 hyperthyroidism patients plus 17 patients who later progressed to ophthalmopathy. The 100 discovery patients were randomly split 7:3 into training and test sets. In addition, the study compared T-cell repertoires in thyroid tissue and in blood from five or six Graves' hyperthyroidism patients.

The paper's findings and limits, for the study overall: Most expanded thyroid clonotypes (frequency above 0.001) were also detected in blood, a finding suggesting that blood repertoires may reflect thyroid immune responses. No statistical method was used to fix the sample size in advance, and group allocation was not hidden from the investigators. In cross-validation, a model built on a 13 V-J signature told ophthalmopathy apart from stable hyperthyroidism with less than 90% sensitivity and about 81% specificity, and in testing the same model reached 80%/75%. In validation, the model predicted progression to ophthalmopathy with around 71% sensitivity and approximately 78% specificity, a median of roughly seven months before onset.

TCR beta CDR3 regions were amplified from RNA transcripts. The TCR CDR3 was subjected to a first round of RT-PCR using the HTBI primer set and the Qiagen OneStep RT-PCR kit. Libraries were constructed in a second round of multiplex PCR, after which size selection and purification were carried out. The libraries were sequenced on an Illumina HiSeq2000 using paired-end 100 bp reads. The source study handled its data this way. SOAPnuke was used to process the raw data, removing reads that contained adapters or uncalled bases, had a mean Phred below 15, or lacked an exact match to the constant primer or identifier. High-quality paired reads were merged using COPE v1.2.5, and each unique nucleotide sequence was defined as a clonotype. Clonotypes were aligned to IMGT TRBV, TRBD and TRBJ reference segments using MiTCR v1.1. The analysis included only V-J combinations with a frequency above 0.0001, which together covered approximately 99% of the repertoires. A TCS score was defined as the ratio of F50 (clonal expansion) to E x V (chaos), with BLOSUM62-based TCRdist applied between CDR3 peptides within each V-J. Welch's t-statistics and random forest reduced 514 V-J features to roughly 13, which were used in a naive Bayes classifier (R e1071). TCRdb passed the public sequencing reads through fastp at Q25 and MiXCR, retaining productive beta sequences. Every entry covers one CDR3 protein and lists the most common genes and DNA from its rows. The V and J calls reflect TCRdb's pipeline rather than the authors' work. This sample lists a few hundred thousand distinct CDR3 sequences; approximately 14% were detected once. Of the sample, under 7.5% is held by the ten largest clones.

V ends up 3 bases short and J 0 bases short, with an unmatched junction base count of 6. Its CDR3 holds 15 amino acids, cysteine through phenylalanine. The only DNA kept is the CDR3, 45 bases in frame from the first base. For CDR1 and CDR2, the germline V gene (reference sequence) lists DFQATT and SNEGSKA. Graves' hyperthyroidism was defined as stable when no progression to ophthalmopathy occurred over 18 months of follow-up. The hyperthyroidism patients were between 18 and 65 years old and newly diagnosed, with a disease duration of less than 2 months. Any patient with an uncontrolled infection, another autoimmune disease, pregnancy or lactation was excluded. Clinical symptoms, serum thyroxine and TRAb, thyroid ultrasound, and orbital computed tomography formed the basis for the diagnoses. Ficoll-Paque density gradient centrifugation was used to isolate PBMCs from approximately 11 ml of fresh peripheral blood. Total RNA was extracted with Trizol reagent, and quality was checked on an Agilent 2100 Bioanalyzer.

The chain is encoded by TRBV20-1 joined to TRBJ1-1, and 8 junction bases match TRBD1. This sequence was found in a young woman with Graves' hyperthyroidism. The sequencing sample was made of blood. The CDR3: CSASRQGNLNTEAFF. The nucleotides read TGCAGTGCTAGTCGACAGGGGAATTTGAACACTGAAGCTTTCTTT.